Listed below are T cell receptor beta chains from one sample, sequenced in a study of T cell changes during pregnancy in multiple sclerosis. TCRdb keeps only in-frame clones here, not all; method: immunoSEQ multiplex PCR. The sample carries tens of thousands of clones, 89% recorded once. The source material was CD8+ T cells from peripheral blood mononuclear cells, sampled in the third trimester of pregnancy. These receptors originate from a female donor with multiple sclerosis, enrolled in a pregnancy study. The CDR3 runs from the conserved cysteine through the conserved F or W. The D gene is left open where the match is weak. For some rows the clone size is stated as once, few or many, or as a class when expanded; others skip it.

size,length,D,J,V,CDR3,DNA
.,15,TRBD1,TRBJ2-3,TRBV10-3,CAISPTGARTDTQYF,TGTGCCATCAGTCCGACAGGGGCTCGCACAGATACGCAGTATTTT
few,14,.,TRBJ1-2,TRBV6-5,CASSLHRTNYGYTF,TGTGCCAGCAGTTTACACAGAACTAACTATGGCTACACCTTC
.,18,TRBD2,TRBJ2-2,TRBV19,CASSILRGSGRAQGELFF,TGTGCCAGTAGTATACTACGGGGTAGCGGGAGGGCCCAAGGGGAGCTGTTTTTT
.,14,TRBD1,TRBJ1-1,TRBV27,CASSLLTGADEAFF,TGTGCCAGCAGTTTATTGACAGGGGCTGATGAAGCTTTCTTT
.,15,TRBD1,TRBJ2-7,TRBV14,CASSQEGTGDYEQYF,TGTGCCAGCAGCCAAGAGGGGACAGGGGACTACGAGCAGTACTTC
.,15,.,TRBJ1-2,TRBV11-2,CASSLGAGTNYGYTF,TGTGCCAGCAGCTTAGGGGCAGGGACTAACTATGGCTACACCTTC
.,16,TRBD2,TRBJ2-1,TRBV5-4,CASSALAGGSNNEQFF,TGTGCCAGCAGCGCGTTAGCGGGAGGGTCCAACAATGAGCAGTTCTTC
.,14,.,TRBJ1-5,TRBV19,CASSMLGANQPQHF,TGTGCCAGTAGTATGTTGGGGGCAAATCAGCCCCAGCATTTT
.,18,TRBD1,TRBJ1-2,TRBV5-8,CASSGIGTGGSLDYGYTF,TGTGCCAGCAGCGGAATAGGGACAGGGGGTTCGTTAGACTATGGCTACACCTTC
.,12,TRBD1,TRBJ1-2,TRBV18,CASSETGLLYTF,TGTGCCAGCTCCGAGACAGGGCTTCTGTACACCTTC
.,15,TRBD2,TRBJ2-7,TRBV6-5,CASSYGLAGPYEQYF,TGTGCCAGCAGTTACGGACTAGCGGGACCCTACGAGCAGTACTTC
.,12,.,TRBJ2-3,TRBV11-2,CASSLYEDTQYF,TGTGCCAGCAGCTTATATGAGGATACGCAGTATTTT
once,17,.,TRBJ2-1,TRBV7-2,CASSLADYTLLYNEQFF,TGTGCCAGCAGCTTGGCGGACTACACGCTTCTCTACAATGAGCAGTTCTTC
.,15,TRBD1,TRBJ1-4,TRBV27,CASSSPTGANEKLFF,TGTGCCAGCAGTTCCCCGACAGGGGCTAATGAAAAACTGTTTTTT
.,14,TRBD2,TRBJ2-7,TRBV2,CASSKGLAGYEQYF,TGTGCCAGCAGTAAAGGACTAGCCGGGTACGAGCAGTACTTC
.,15,.,TRBJ2-7,TRBV7-9,CASSKIRDTDYEQYF,TGTGCCAGCAGCAAGATCCGGGACACGGACTACGAGCAGTACTTC
.,15,TRBD1,TRBJ1-2,TRBV27,CASSKRDRWDYGYTF,TGTGCCAGCAGTAAAAGGGACAGGTGGGACTATGGCTACACCTTC
.,13,TRBD1,TRBJ1-4,TRBV10-3,CAPYRGRFEKLFF,TGTGCCCCTTACAGGGGGCGGTTCGAAAAACTGTTTTTT
.,15,TRBD1,TRBJ2-7,TRBV19,CASSRQGLNGDEQYF,TGTGCCAGTAGCAGACAGGGGTTGAACGGTGACGAGCAGTACTTC
.,15,TRBD1,TRBJ2-4,TRBV6-1,CASSEWGTAKNIQYF,TGTGCCAGCAGTGAGTGGGGGACAGCAAAAAACATTCAGTACTTC
.,15,.,TRBJ1-3,TRBV11-2,CASSSSGGSGNTIYF,TGTGCCAGCAGCTCATCGGGGGGGTCTGGAAACACCATATATTTT
.,13,.,TRBJ2-7,TRBV6-5,CASPPGTLGEQYF,TGTGCCAGCCCCCCCGGGACTCTTGGCGAGCAGTACTTC
.,11,.,TRBJ1-1,TRBV2,CASKEGTEAFF,TGTGCCAGCAAGGAGGGTACTGAAGCTTTCTTT
.,17,TRBD1,TRBJ2-7,TRBV9,CASSGEGDRGQSYEQYF,TGTGCCAGCAGCGGGGAGGGGGACAGGGGGCAATCCTACGAGCAGTACTTC
once,14,.,TRBJ2-7,TRBV27,CASMYRDGSYEQYF,TGTGCCAGCATGTACAGGGACGGGTCCTACGAGCAGTACTTC
.,15,TRBD1,TRBJ1-1,TRBV23-1,CASHLGTASNTEAFF,TGCGCCTCCCATCTCGGGACAGCGTCTAACACTGAAGCTTTCTTT
.,15,.,TRBJ2-7,TRBV4-3,CASSQDSYRSYEQYF,TGCGCCAGCAGCCAAGATTCGTACAGATCCTACGAGCAGTACTTC
once,16,.,TRBJ1-2,TRBV6-6,CASSYLGGGSNYGYTF,TGTGCCAGCAGTTACCTCGGGGGGGGAAGCAACTATGGCTACACCTTC
once,18,TRBD1,TRBJ2-3,TRBV2,CASSDDRGQGLSTDTQYF,TGTGCCAGCAGCGACGACCGGGGACAGGGACTTAGCACAGATACGCAGTATTTT
.,16,.,TRBJ1-5,TRBV27,CASSLSPGNSNQPQHF,TGTGCCAGCAGTTTATCGCCAGGAAATAGCAATCAGCCCCAGCATTTT
.,15,TRBD1,TRBJ2-2,TRBV2,CASSGTGVNTGELFF,TGTGCCAGCAGTGGGACAGGGGTAAACACCGGGGAGCTGTTTTTT
.,15,TRBD1,TRBJ2-7,TRBV4-1,CASSLRQGSPYEQYF,TGCGCCAGCAGCCTGAGACAGGGATCTCCCTACGAGCAGTACTTC
.,16,.,TRBJ2-7,TRBV5-1,CASSLEQLPFSYEQYF,TGCGCCAGCAGCTTGGAACAGCTCCCTTTCTCCTACGAGCAGTACTTC
few,12,.,TRBJ1-6,TRBV7-9,CASSFQKSPLHF,TGTGCCAGCAGCTTCCAGAAGTCACCCCTCCACTTT
.,17,TRBD2,TRBJ2-2,TRBV4-1,CATSASLAGGYTGELFF,TGCGCCACCTCCGCCTCGTTAGCGGGAGGGTACACCGGGGAGCTGTTTTTT
.,13,.,TRBJ2-1,TRBV6-5,CASSPQDGNEQFF,TGTGCCAGCAGTCCACAGGATGGCAATGAGCAGTTCTTC
.,15,.,TRBJ1-5,TRBV4-1,CASSLGLNSNQPQHF,TGCGCCAGCAGTCTTGGACTAAATAGCAATCAGCCCCAGCATTTT
.,16,TRBD2,TRBJ2-7,TRBV6-1,CASSETSGSGSYEQYF,TGTGCCAGCAGTGAAACTAGCGGGAGTGGTTCCTACGAGCAGTACTTC
.,14,.,TRBJ2-1,TRBV7-3,CASSLQGSYNEQFF,TGTGCCAGCAGCTTACAGGGGTCCTACAATGAGCAGTTCTTC
.,15,.,TRBJ2-3,TRBV27,CASSALLRVGDTQYF,TGTGCCAGCAGTGCCCTTCTGAGGGTTGGGGATACGCAGTATTTT
.,17,.,TRBJ2-7,TRBV7-2,CASSHPLGVSSTYEQYF,TGTGCCAGCAGCCACCCCCTAGGTGTTTCATCCACATACGAGCAGTACTTC
.,14,.,TRBJ1-1,TRBV2,CASWLGGGRTEAFF,TGTGCCAGTTGGCTAGGGGGTGGTAGGACTGAAGCTTTCTTT
once,17,.,TRBJ2-1,TRBV4-1,CASSQDTGESSYNEQFF,TGCGCCAGCAGCCAAGATACGGGGGAGAGCTCCTACAATGAGCAGTTCTTC
once,14,.,TRBJ1-6,TRBV6-4,CASSLRVFGSPLHF,TGTGCCAGCAGTCTCAGGGTTTTTGGCTCACCCCTCCACTTT
once,17,.,TRBJ1-2,TRBV21-1,CASSLPDQGSITIGYTF,TGTGCCAGCAGCCTTCCGGACCAGGGTAGTATCACTATTGGCTACACCTTC
once,16,TRBD1,TRBJ1-5,TRBV5-6,CASSLGDRGTNQPQHF,TGTGCCAGCAGCTTGGGGGACAGGGGGACGAATCAGCCCCAGCATTTT
.,16,TRBD2,TRBJ2-5,TRBV9,CASSDRLAGYQETQYF,TGTGCCAGCAGCGACCGACTAGCGGGGTACCAAGAGACCCAGTACTTC
.,15,.,TRBJ1-2,TRBV19,CASSPGMGERYGYTF,TGTGCCAGTAGCCCCGGGATGGGTGAAAGGTATGGCTACACCTTC
.,15,TRBD1,TRBJ1-2,TRBV4-3,CASSQEQGRDYGYTF,TGCGCCAGCAGCCAAGAACAGGGGCGCGACTATGGCTACACCTTC
.,15,.,TRBJ1-2,TRBV30,CAWSVRVGINYGYTF,TGTGCCTGGAGTGTACGGGTAGGAATTAACTATGGCTACACCTTC
.,14,TRBD1,TRBJ1-1,TRBV19,CASSIRGLNTEAFF,TGTGCCAGTAGTATCAGGGGGCTGAACACTGAAGCTTTCTTT